A selection of T cell receptor beta chains follows, all from one sample in a study of Graves' ophthalmopathy and Graves' hyperthyroidism. Each CDR3 protein is one row after TCRdb ran MiXCR on the multiplex PCR reads. The sample shows roughly 400,000 distinct CDR3 sequences, roughly 15% of them seen only once. Sequencing was carried out using peripheral blood. The receptors stem from a young woman with stable Graves' hyperthyroidism. CDR3s include the opening cysteine and the closing phenylalanine or tryptophan. The order of the fields is clone size, V gene, D gene, J gene, CDR3 protein, CDR3 DNA. The D gene is left open where the match is weak. Size tells how often a clone was seen (once, few, many) or the class of an expanded clone, and some rows leave it out.

clone size: many
V gene: TRBV7-3
D gene: TRBD2
J gene: TRBJ2-2
CDR3 protein: CASSLITSGTGELFF
CDR3 DNA: TGTGCCAGCAGCTTAATAACTAGCGGCACCGGGGAGCTGTTTTTT

clone size: .
V gene: TRBV20-1
D gene: .
J gene: TRBJ1-1
CDR3 protein: CSARAPRGANTESFF
CDR3 DNA: TGCAGTGCTAGAGCCCCCCGCGGCGCGAACACTGAATCTTTCTTT

clone size: many
V gene: TRBV6-6
D gene: .
J gene: TRBJ2-5
CDR3 protein: CASSYRGAKYF
CDR3 DNA: TGTGCCAGCAGTTACCGAGGAGCTAAGTACTTC

clone size: many
V gene: TRBV7-8
D gene: .
J gene: TRBJ1-1
CDR3 protein: CASSPRVATEAFF
CDR3 DNA: TGTGCCAGCAGCCCCAGGGTGGCCACTGAAGCTTTCTTT

clone size: many
V gene: TRBV19
D gene: .
J gene: TRBJ1-2
CDR3 protein: CASRSQDRYYGYTF
CDR3 DNA: TGTGCCAGTAGATCCCAGGACCGATACTATGGCTACACCTTC

clone size: many
V gene: TRBV12-3/TRBV12-4
D gene: .
J gene: TRBJ2-4
CDR3 protein: CASSFGTRRNIQYF
CDR3 DNA: TGTGCCAGCAGTTTTGGGACGAGGAGGAACATTCAGTACTTC

clone size: .
V gene: TRBV13
D gene: TRBD1
J gene: TRBJ2-7
CDR3 protein: CASSTRTGVTYEQYF
CDR3 DNA: TGTGCCAGCAGCACTCGGACAGGGGTCACCTACGAGCAGTACTTC

clone size: many
V gene: TRBV6-1
D gene: .
J gene: TRBJ2-5
CDR3 protein: CASSTNQAQYF
CDR3 DNA: TGTGCCAGCAGCACCAACCAGGCCCAGTACTTC

clone size: .
V gene: TRBV27
D gene: TRBD1
J gene: TRBJ1-2
CDR3 protein: CASSSPGTGSNYGYTF
CDR3 DNA: TGTGCCAGCAGTTCACCCGGGACAGGAAGCAACTATGGCTACACCTTC

clone size: many
V gene: TRBV12-3/TRBV12-4
D gene: .
J gene: TRBJ1-2
CDR3 protein: CASSLSNGGFLYGYTF
CDR3 DNA: TGTGCCAGCAGTTTATCGAACGGGGGGTTTCTCTATGGCTACACCTTC

clone size: few
V gene: TRBV11-1
D gene: TRBD1
J gene: TRBJ1-1
CDR3 protein: CASSLGPQGANTEAFF
CDR3 DNA: TGTGCCAGCAGCTTAGGCCCTCAGGGGGCGAACACTGAAGCTTTCTTT

clone size: .
V gene: TRBV7-9
D gene: .
J gene: TRBJ1-2
CDR3 protein: CASSDSDSNYGYTF
CDR3 DNA: TGTGCCAGCAGCGACAGCGACAGTAACTATGGCTACACCTTC

clone size: many
V gene: TRBV6-5
D gene: .
J gene: TRBJ1-2
CDR3 protein: CASSRTVNYGYTF
CDR3 DNA: TGTGCCAGCAGTCGGACAGTCAACTATGGCTACACCTTC

clone size: .
V gene: TRBV28
D gene: .
J gene: TRBJ2-2
CDR3 protein: CASWGAGGELFF
CDR3 DNA: TGTGCCAGCTGGGGGGCCGGCGGGGAGCTGTTTTTT

clone size: .
V gene: TRBV20-1
D gene: .
J gene: TRBJ1-5
CDR3 protein: CSARDGPYPHF
CDR3 DNA: TGCAGTGCTAGAGATGGCCCATACCCGCATTTT

clone size: many
V gene: TRBV5-1
D gene: TRBD1
J gene: TRBJ2-7
CDR3 protein: CASSKDGQGPDEQYF
CDR3 DNA: TGCGCCAGCAGCAAGGACGGACAGGGGCCTGACGAGCAGTACTTC